The entry below gives a single T cell receptor (beta chain) sequence along with its context. The CDR3 has 15 amino acids. V was clipped by 5 bases and J by 6 bases, with 17 bases between them. Germline assignment: CDR1 MNHEY and CDR2 SVGEGT. These data are taken from a study of blood T cell repertoires in COVID-19. Study-level information: COVID-19 samples collected from the United States, Italy and Spain covered acute and convalescent phases. PBMCs, B-cell-depleted T cells, or T cells provided the cDNA or gDNA that made up the material.

Original processing methods: Amplification of reference gene primers provided the estimated nucleated cell counts. Produced via immunoSEQ multiplex PCR; TCRdb's table is partial and in-frame only. V, J and clone size reflect that table, while D and trimming were determined from the DNA. The profile covers 220,000 or so clones, with about nine tenths appearing a single time and 5.5% to 8% taken by the ten largest. Sequencing input: peripheral blood. The chain couples TRBV6-2 or TRBV6-3 to TRBJ2-4; D might be TRBD1 (6 bases). This clonotype originated in a man in his sixties who had recovered from COVID-19. DNA of the CDR3: TGTGCCAGCAGTAGCCCAGGGGTAGGGAGAAACATTCAGTACTTC. The encoded protein is CASSSPGVGRNIQYF.